The 8 T cell receptor beta chains in this list originate from one sample, sequenced in a study of cytomegalovirus exposure and HLA in healthy donors. 60 Vbeta and 13 Jbeta primers were used in PCR. The table came from immunoSEQ multiplex PCR; TCRdb's copy has only in-frame clones and leaves some out. The sample has 100,000 to 150,000 clones, over 65% seen once. The sample comprised PBMCs. The source is a man aged 30 to 39 in good health and CMV-seropositive.

The chain couples TRBV10-2 to TRBJ2-1, with 12 bases lining up with TRBD2. This CDR3 region has 14 residues. Germline CDR1 reads WSHSY; CDR2 reads SAAADI. V dropped 8 bases and J dropped 6; count of bases not matched to a gene: 5. The CDR3 is CASHLAGGPNEQFF. In DNA, the CDR3 is TGCGCCAGCCACCTAGCGGGAGGGCCCAATGAGCAGTTCTTC.

J is TRBJ2-7 and V is TRBV6-5; D uncertain. V shed 0 bases and J shed 3 bases, with 12 bases lying between them. Germline CDR1 MNHEY, CDR2 SVGAGI. The CDR3 contains 15 residues. CDR3 region: CASSYSATPGYEQYF. The CDR3 nucleotides read TGTGCCAGCAGTTACTCGGCGACTCCCGGCTACGAGCAGTACTTC.

This chain connects TRBV5-4 to TRBJ2-5; 7 bases align to TRBD1. The CDR3 spans 12 residues. V shed 4 bases and J 9 bases; nucleotides not matched to a gene: 6. Germline-derived CDR1 and CDR2 are SGHNT and YYREEE (reference sequence). CDR3 sequence (DNA): TGTGCCAGCAGCCAGACAGGGAAGGCCCAGTACTTC. Translated, it gives CASSQTGKAQYF.

V gene TRBV4-1 combines with J gene TRBJ2-1; 13 bases align to TRBD2. CDR1 MGHRA and CDR2 YSYEKL come from the germline V gene. The CDR3 consists of 17 residues. The V and J ends lost 0 bases and 5 bases, in that order; junction bases with no gene match: 4. The DNA of the CDR3 is TGCGCCAGCAGCCAAGATTTGACTAGCGGGGGGAACAATGAGCAGTTCTTC. Translated, it gives CASSQDLTSGGNNEQFF.

The V call is TRBV7-2, the J call TRBJ1-1; D is uncertain. This CDR3 contains 12 residues. The V gene lost 5 bases and the J gene lost 1 base, with 5 bases spanning the gap. Germline values: CDR1 SGHTA, CDR2 FQGNSA. CDR3 sequence reads: CASSHPNTEAFF. The CDR3 nucleotides read TGTGCCAGCAGCCATCCGAACACTGAAGCTTTCTTT. Based on the CDR3 plus reference TRBV7-2 and TRBJ1-1, the full variable domain is GAGVSQSPSNKVTEKGKDVELRCDPISGHTALYWYRQSLGQGLEFLIYFQGNSAPDKSGLPSDRFSAERTGGSVSTLTIQRTQQEDSAVYLCASSHPNTEAFFGQGTRLTVV.

To note about this clone: Different DNA sequences within this sample yield the same CDR3. This rearrangement joins TRBV15 to TRBJ2-7; TRBD2 matches at 7 bases. The J segment lost 7 bases and the V segment lost 1 base, leaving 4 bases of the junction unmatched. CDR1 and CDR2 from the germline V gene are LNHNV and YYDKDF (reference sequence). This CDR3 comprises 13 residues. The CDR3 here is CATSRVGGEEQYF. As DNA, the CDR3 is TGTGCCACCAGCAGAGTGGGAGGGGAGGAGCAGTACTTC.

This chain uses TRBV29-1 with TRBJ2-7, with D perhaps matching TRBD2 (7 bases). Germline CDR1 SQVTM, CDR2 ANQGSEA. The CDR3 is 14 residues long. The V end was cut by 5 bases, the J end by 1 base, with 15 bases between. The CDR3 DNA is TGCAGCGTTACAGGGACGGGGGGATCCTACGAGCAGTACTTC. As protein: CSVTGTGGSYEQYF.

The rearrangement joins TRBV5-4 to TRBJ2-7, with 7 bases matching TRBD1. V was clipped by 4 bases and J by 5 bases; unmatched bases: 12. This CDR3 comprises 15 residues. Germline lookup yields CDR1 SGHNT and CDR2 YYREEE (reference sequence). The CDR3 DNA follows: TGTGCCAGCAGCCGGAAGACAGGGACCTTCCACGAGCAGTACTTC. This sequence encodes CASSRKTGTFHEQYF.